This is a list of T cell receptor beta chains from one sample in a study of long-term antiretroviral therapy in people with HIV. Assay: immunoSEQ multiplex PCR; the TCRdb copy retains only in-frame clones and omits some. The data hold 30,000 to 40,000 clones, with around 79% observed a single time. This material consisted of unsorted PBMCs, taken 1.9 years after starting antiretroviral therapy. All receptors derive from a man between 18 and 35 years old with HIV. The conserved cysteine and the conserved F or W are not part of the CDR3 here.

V	CDR3
TRBV28	ASSEDNNQPQH
TRBV30	AWRRTDGYT
TRBV7-2	ASSFRWGDSGNTIY
TRBV10-3	AISTTSGAQETQY
TRBV9	ASFVGRGVSYT
TRBV27	ASTGGRGTTSTDTQY
TRBV29-1	SAAGAQSQPQH
TRBV5-4	ASSWGTGTNEKLF
TRBV29-1	SVDGDRGPSDTQY
TRBV5-1	ASSLALAGGAEAF
TRBV6-1	ASSERMFRGNSPLH
TRBV10-3	AISAPGDTQY
TRBV19	ASSIGARVAEAF
TRBV19	ASSISEERNTEAF
TRBV14	ASSPWGLRGEQY
TRBV11-1	ASSLWGDTQY
TRBV2	ASSEVGGGKDEQF
TRBV5-1	ASSDQGVGFDEQF